This is a list of T cell receptor beta chains from one sample in a study of cytomegalovirus exposure and HLA in healthy donors. Libraries were prepared by immunoSEQ multiplex PCR; TCRdb keeps only in-frame clonotypes and omits some of them. The repertoire holds 110,000 to 150,000 clones, with 80% to 85% as singletons. Material: PBMCs. The receptors were sampled from a female donor in good health and CMV-seronegative. Each CDR3 is given without its conserved first and last residue. Fields, in order: CDR3 protein, V gene, D gene, J gene. A D gene is named only where the DNA matches it firmly.

cdr3_aa: ASSVTGGFTEAF; v_call: TRBV6-6; d_call: TRBD1; j_call: TRBJ1-1
cdr3_aa: ASSLGGANTEAF; v_call: TRBV27; d_call: -; j_call: TRBJ1-1
cdr3_aa: ASSQFGGVGSSYEQY; v_call: TRBV4-1; d_call: TRBD2; j_call: TRBJ2-7
cdr3_aa: ASSRTGPYEQY; v_call: TRBV9; d_call: TRBD1; j_call: TRBJ2-7
cdr3_aa: ASSVVAGAQLAYEQY; v_call: TRBV9; d_call: -; j_call: TRBJ2-7
cdr3_aa: ASSSRAQVLAGAYEQY; v_call: TRBV28; d_call: TRBD2; j_call: TRBJ2-7
cdr3_aa: ASSLWTGVVFTGELF; v_call: TRBV5-6; d_call: TRBD1; j_call: TRBJ2-2
cdr3_aa: ASSLGGQAFLEEQF; v_call: TRBV5-1; d_call: TRBD1; j_call: TRBJ2-1
cdr3_aa: ASSEQGRGATEAF; v_call: TRBV6-4; d_call: -; j_call: TRBJ1-1
cdr3_aa: ASSSDRGYYGYT; v_call: TRBV28; d_call: TRBD1; j_call: TRBJ1-2
cdr3_aa: ASSTRDRVTGELF; v_call: TRBV13; d_call: TRBD1; j_call: TRBJ2-2
cdr3_aa: ASSLTGLASTGELF; v_call: TRBV7-6; d_call: TRBD2; j_call: TRBJ2-2
cdr3_aa: ASSPAGGPYEQF; v_call: TRBV18; d_call: TRBD2; j_call: TRBJ2-1
cdr3_aa: ASSVGNTEAF; v_call: TRBV19; d_call: -; j_call: TRBJ1-1
cdr3_aa: ASSLVASGSYNEQF; v_call: TRBV11-2; d_call: TRBD2; j_call: TRBJ2-1
cdr3_aa: ASSLIGISYEQY; v_call: TRBV7-9; d_call: -; j_call: TRBJ2-7
cdr3_aa: ASSEIAGVGETQY; v_call: TRBV10-2; d_call: TRBD2; j_call: TRBJ2-5
cdr3_aa: ASSLKPREYYNEQF; v_call: TRBV7-9; d_call: TRBD2; j_call: TRBJ2-1
cdr3_aa: ASSINRDSVRNGYT; v_call: TRBV5-1; d_call: TRBD1; j_call: TRBJ1-2
cdr3_aa: AIIRVAGFPDTQY; v_call: TRBV6-1; d_call: TRBD2; j_call: TRBJ2-3
cdr3_aa: ASSSDGTGGFVGYT; v_call: TRBV27; d_call: TRBD1; j_call: TRBJ1-2
cdr3_aa: ASSSSSNQPQH; v_call: TRBV11-2; d_call: -; j_call: TRBJ1-5
cdr3_aa: ASSPARGGSTDTQY; v_call: TRBV4-1; d_call: -; j_call: TRBJ2-3
cdr3_aa: ASSLDEGAITEAF; v_call: TRBV5-1; d_call: TRBD1; j_call: TRBJ1-1
cdr3_aa: ASSLEPRGDYGYT; v_call: TRBV5-8; d_call: -; j_call: TRBJ1-2
cdr3_aa: SVGEHADYEQY; v_call: TRBV29-1; d_call: -; j_call: TRBJ2-7
cdr3_aa: ASSYDRTNEQF; v_call: TRBV7-2; d_call: -; j_call: TRBJ2-1
cdr3_aa: ASSLGGEYEQY; v_call: TRBV5-4; d_call: -; j_call: TRBJ2-7
cdr3_aa: ASSDATKLNEQF; v_call: TRBV2; d_call: -; j_call: TRBJ2-1
cdr3_aa: ASSLRPGGNYGYT; v_call: TRBV5-4; d_call: TRBD1; j_call: TRBJ1-2
cdr3_aa: ASSPNPPPNSYGYT; v_call: TRBV2; d_call: -; j_call: TRBJ1-2
cdr3_aa: ASSGDYSNQPQH; v_call: TRBV2; d_call: -; j_call: TRBJ1-5
cdr3_aa: ASSPGQGAYEQY; v_call: TRBV7-3; d_call: TRBD1; j_call: TRBJ2-7
cdr3_aa: ASSLGGANYGYT; v_call: TRBV5-1; d_call: -; j_call: TRBJ1-2
cdr3_aa: ASSSDRKLNSYGYT; v_call: TRBV28; d_call: -; j_call: TRBJ1-2
cdr3_aa: ASSLASLTGTGLEQY; v_call: TRBV5-1; d_call: -; j_call: TRBJ2-7
cdr3_aa: ASRRTGSGEKLF; v_call: TRBV27; d_call: TRBD1; j_call: TRBJ1-4
cdr3_aa: ASESLPQGINEQY; v_call: TRBV6-5; d_call: -; j_call: TRBJ2-7
cdr3_aa: ASSLARGRDTQY; v_call: TRBV7-9; d_call: -; j_call: TRBJ2-3
cdr3_aa: ASSKPGTGSNEQF; v_call: TRBV19; d_call: TRBD1; j_call: TRBJ2-1
cdr3_aa: ASSLFGAQQETQY; v_call: TRBV5-1; d_call: -; j_call: TRBJ2-5
cdr3_aa: ASSYSPRGDGYT; v_call: TRBV6-5; d_call: -; j_call: TRBJ1-2
cdr3_aa: ASSQREGSTGELF; v_call: TRBV5-1; d_call: TRBD2; j_call: TRBJ2-2
cdr3_aa: ASSPRVTGELF; v_call: TRBV10-1; d_call: -; j_call: TRBJ2-2
cdr3_aa: ASSPVGLAEPSYEQY; v_call: TRBV5-1; d_call: TRBD2; j_call: TRBJ2-7
cdr3_aa: ASRTPGQAGANVLT; v_call: TRBV28; d_call: TRBD1; j_call: TRBJ2-6
cdr3_aa: ASSPLDGGSGNTIY; v_call: TRBV7-9; d_call: -; j_call: TRBJ1-3
cdr3_aa: ASSEGVTYEQY; v_call: TRBV27; d_call: -; j_call: TRBJ2-7
cdr3_aa: ASSAGQKNYGYT; v_call: TRBV2; d_call: -; j_call: TRBJ1-2
cdr3_aa: PRHAGGHISRGSGIKNNEQF; v_call: TRBV27; d_call: -; j_call: TRBJ2-1
cdr3_aa: ASGGEFMNTEAF; v_call: TRBV10-3; d_call: -; j_call: TRBJ1-1
cdr3_aa: ASSLEGYEQY; v_call: TRBV5-1; d_call: -; j_call: TRBJ2-7
cdr3_aa: ASSARGGLNTEAF; v_call: TRBV6-1; d_call: -; j_call: TRBJ1-1
cdr3_aa: ASSVGLASSTDTQY; v_call: TRBV9; d_call: -; j_call: TRBJ2-3
cdr3_aa: ASSGDRVNTEAF; v_call: TRBV28; d_call: TRBD1; j_call: TRBJ1-1